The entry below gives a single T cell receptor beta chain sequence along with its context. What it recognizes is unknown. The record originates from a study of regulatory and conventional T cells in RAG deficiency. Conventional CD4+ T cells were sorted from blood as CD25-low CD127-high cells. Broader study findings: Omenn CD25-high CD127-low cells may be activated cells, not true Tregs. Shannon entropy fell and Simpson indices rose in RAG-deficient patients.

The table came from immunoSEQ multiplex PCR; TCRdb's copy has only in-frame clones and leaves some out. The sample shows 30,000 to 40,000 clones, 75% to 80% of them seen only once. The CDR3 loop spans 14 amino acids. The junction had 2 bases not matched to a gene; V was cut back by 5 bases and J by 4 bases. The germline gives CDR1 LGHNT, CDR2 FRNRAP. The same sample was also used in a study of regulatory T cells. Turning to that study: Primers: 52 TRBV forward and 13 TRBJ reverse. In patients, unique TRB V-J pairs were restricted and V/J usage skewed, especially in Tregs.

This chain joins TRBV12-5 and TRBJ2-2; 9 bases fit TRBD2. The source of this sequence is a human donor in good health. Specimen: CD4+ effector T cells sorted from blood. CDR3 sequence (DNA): TGTGCTAGTGGTCTTAGCGGGGGCACCGGGGAGCTGTTTTTT. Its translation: CASGLSGGTGELFF.